The present T cell receptor beta chain was sequenced within a study of blood T cell repertoires in COVID-19. The CDR3 is made up of 12 amino acids. The V segment lost 7 bases and the J segment 6 bases; nucleotides outside the gene matches: 6. CDR1 is MDHEN, CDR2 SYDVKM, per germline. Produced via immunoSEQ multiplex PCR; TCRdb's table is partial and in-frame only. The data show about 440,000 clones, with 70% to 90% seen just once and roughly 2% held by the top ten. The rearrangement joins TRBV28 to TRBJ2-7, with 7 bases lining up with TRBD1. The source of this sequence is a woman aged 18-29 years with acute COVID-19. Material for sequencing was PBMCs or T cells enriched from blood (not recorded which). In DNA form, the CDR3 reads TGTGCCAGCACCAACAGGGGCGGCGAGCAGTACTTC. It encodes CASTNRGGEQYF.